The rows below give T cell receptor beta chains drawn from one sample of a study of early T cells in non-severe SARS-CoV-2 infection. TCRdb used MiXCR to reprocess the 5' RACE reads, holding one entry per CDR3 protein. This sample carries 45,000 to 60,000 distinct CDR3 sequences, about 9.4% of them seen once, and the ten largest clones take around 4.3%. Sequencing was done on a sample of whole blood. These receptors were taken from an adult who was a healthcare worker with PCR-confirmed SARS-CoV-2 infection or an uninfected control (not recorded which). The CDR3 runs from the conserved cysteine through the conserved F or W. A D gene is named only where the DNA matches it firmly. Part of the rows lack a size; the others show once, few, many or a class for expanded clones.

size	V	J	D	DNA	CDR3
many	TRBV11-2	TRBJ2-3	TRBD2	TGTGCCAGCAGCCTACGGACTAGCGGGAGTCGTCCAGATACGCAGTATTTT	CASSLRTSGSRPDTQYF
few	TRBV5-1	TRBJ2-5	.	TGCGCCAGCAGCCCCGGGGACCTTGGGGAGACCCAGTACTTC	CASSPGDLGETQYF
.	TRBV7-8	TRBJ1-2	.	TGTGCCAGCAGCTTAGCGGGTGGGGTTCGGTATGGCTACACCTTC	CASSLAGGVRYGYTF
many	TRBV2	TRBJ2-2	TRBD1	TGTGCCAGCAGCGGGACAGTAACTAACACCGGGGAGCTGTTTTTT	CASSGTVTNTGELFF
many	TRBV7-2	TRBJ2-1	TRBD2	TGTGCCAGCAGCCCATGGGTTGGCGGGAGGGCCAGGAATGAGCAGTTCTTC	CASSPWVGGRARNEQFF
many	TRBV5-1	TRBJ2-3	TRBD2	TGCGCCAGCAGCAGAGGAGGTAGCGGGGATACGCAGTATTTT	CASSRGGSGDTQYF
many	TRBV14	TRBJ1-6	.	TGTGCCAGCAGCCAAGATTTATGGACACCGAGAAGCTCCTATAATTCACCCCTCCACTTT	CASSQDLWTPRSSYNSPLHF
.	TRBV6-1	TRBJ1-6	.	TGTGCCAGCAGTGATGGGCCCAGGGCGACACCCCTCCACTTT	CASSDGPRATPLHF
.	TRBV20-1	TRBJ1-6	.	TGCAGTGCTTACGACGGATTTTATAATTCACCCCTCCACTTT	CSAYDGFYNSPLHF
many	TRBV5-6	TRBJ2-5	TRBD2	TGTGCCAGCATCGGCAGCGGGGGCCGGGTGACAGAGACCCAGTACTTC	CASIGSGGRVTETQYF
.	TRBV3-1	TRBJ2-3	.	TGTGCCAGCAGCCAAGATAGGTTGAGGGGAGATACGCAGTATTTT	CASSQDRLRGDTQYF
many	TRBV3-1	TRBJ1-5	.	TGTGCCAGCAGCCAAGATTCATATCGCGGGCCAGGCTTCAGCAATCAGCCCCAGCATTTT	CASSQDSYRGPGFSNQPQHF
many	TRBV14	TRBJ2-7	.	TGTGCCAGCAGCCAAGGGACTGGCCTCTGGGAGGCCCACTACGAGCAGTACTTC	CASSQGTGLWEAHYEQYF
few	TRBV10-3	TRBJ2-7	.	TGTGCCATCAGTGAGCGAGGCACCGATTACGAGCAGTACTTC	CAISERGTDYEQYF
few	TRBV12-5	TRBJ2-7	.	TGTGCTAGTGGTTACCAGTGGGGCGAGCAGTACTTC	CASGYQWGEQYF
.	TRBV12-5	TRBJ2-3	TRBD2	TGTGCTAGTGGTTTAGAACTAGCGGGAGGGCCCTATTTT	CASGLELAGGPYF